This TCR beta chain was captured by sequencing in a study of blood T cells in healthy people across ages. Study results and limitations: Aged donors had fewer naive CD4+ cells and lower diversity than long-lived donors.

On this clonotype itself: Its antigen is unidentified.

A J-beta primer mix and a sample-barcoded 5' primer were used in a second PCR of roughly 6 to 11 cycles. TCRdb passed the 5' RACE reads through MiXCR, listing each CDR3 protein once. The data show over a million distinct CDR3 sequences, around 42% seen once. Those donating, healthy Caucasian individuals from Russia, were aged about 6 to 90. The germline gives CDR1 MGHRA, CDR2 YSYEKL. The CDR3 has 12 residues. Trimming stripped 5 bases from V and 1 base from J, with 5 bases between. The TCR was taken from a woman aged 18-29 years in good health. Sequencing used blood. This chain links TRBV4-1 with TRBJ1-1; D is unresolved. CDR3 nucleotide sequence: TGCGCCAGCAGCAAGTCGAACACTGAAGCTTTCTTT. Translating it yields CASSKSNTEAFF.